Included here is one T cell receptor (beta chain) sequence, with context. The antigen is not known. The record originates from a study of T-cell reconstitution after alpha-beta-depleted transplantation in children. Overall study findings and caveats: Several hundred rapidly expanded clones from non-depleted graft cells reportedly supplied alpha-beta T cells about two months post-transplant. T-cell numbers and diversity one year post-transplant derived largely from freshly generated T cells. Some patients showed high day-60 TCRbeta diversity, which derived from surviving recipient T cells and thymic progenitors.

The TCRbeta library was prepared with unique molecular identifiers. Each CDR3 protein gets one entry after TCRdb re-called the PCR reads with MiXCR. The sample records about 600,000 distinct CDR3 sequences, around 13% being singletons. This specimen was PBMCs, mostly from graft donor cells, taken 360 days after TCRalphabeta/CD19-depleted stem cell transplant. This TCR derives from a male patient younger than 18 who had a stem cell transplant for acute myeloid leukemia, so the T cells may come from the graft donor.

The CDR3 DNA is TGTGCCAGCAGCCAGGGTGTATTTTCACGGACTTCCCGCTCTGGGGCCAACGTCCTGACTTTC. It specifies CASSQGVFSRTSRSGANVLTF. The chain is built from TRBV14 and TRBJ2-6; a possible D gene is TRBD2 (5 bases). With 3 bases removed from V and 0 bases from J, the gap between germline ends came to 24 bases. Per germline, CDR1 SGHDN and CDR2 FVKESK. CDR3 size: 21 residues.